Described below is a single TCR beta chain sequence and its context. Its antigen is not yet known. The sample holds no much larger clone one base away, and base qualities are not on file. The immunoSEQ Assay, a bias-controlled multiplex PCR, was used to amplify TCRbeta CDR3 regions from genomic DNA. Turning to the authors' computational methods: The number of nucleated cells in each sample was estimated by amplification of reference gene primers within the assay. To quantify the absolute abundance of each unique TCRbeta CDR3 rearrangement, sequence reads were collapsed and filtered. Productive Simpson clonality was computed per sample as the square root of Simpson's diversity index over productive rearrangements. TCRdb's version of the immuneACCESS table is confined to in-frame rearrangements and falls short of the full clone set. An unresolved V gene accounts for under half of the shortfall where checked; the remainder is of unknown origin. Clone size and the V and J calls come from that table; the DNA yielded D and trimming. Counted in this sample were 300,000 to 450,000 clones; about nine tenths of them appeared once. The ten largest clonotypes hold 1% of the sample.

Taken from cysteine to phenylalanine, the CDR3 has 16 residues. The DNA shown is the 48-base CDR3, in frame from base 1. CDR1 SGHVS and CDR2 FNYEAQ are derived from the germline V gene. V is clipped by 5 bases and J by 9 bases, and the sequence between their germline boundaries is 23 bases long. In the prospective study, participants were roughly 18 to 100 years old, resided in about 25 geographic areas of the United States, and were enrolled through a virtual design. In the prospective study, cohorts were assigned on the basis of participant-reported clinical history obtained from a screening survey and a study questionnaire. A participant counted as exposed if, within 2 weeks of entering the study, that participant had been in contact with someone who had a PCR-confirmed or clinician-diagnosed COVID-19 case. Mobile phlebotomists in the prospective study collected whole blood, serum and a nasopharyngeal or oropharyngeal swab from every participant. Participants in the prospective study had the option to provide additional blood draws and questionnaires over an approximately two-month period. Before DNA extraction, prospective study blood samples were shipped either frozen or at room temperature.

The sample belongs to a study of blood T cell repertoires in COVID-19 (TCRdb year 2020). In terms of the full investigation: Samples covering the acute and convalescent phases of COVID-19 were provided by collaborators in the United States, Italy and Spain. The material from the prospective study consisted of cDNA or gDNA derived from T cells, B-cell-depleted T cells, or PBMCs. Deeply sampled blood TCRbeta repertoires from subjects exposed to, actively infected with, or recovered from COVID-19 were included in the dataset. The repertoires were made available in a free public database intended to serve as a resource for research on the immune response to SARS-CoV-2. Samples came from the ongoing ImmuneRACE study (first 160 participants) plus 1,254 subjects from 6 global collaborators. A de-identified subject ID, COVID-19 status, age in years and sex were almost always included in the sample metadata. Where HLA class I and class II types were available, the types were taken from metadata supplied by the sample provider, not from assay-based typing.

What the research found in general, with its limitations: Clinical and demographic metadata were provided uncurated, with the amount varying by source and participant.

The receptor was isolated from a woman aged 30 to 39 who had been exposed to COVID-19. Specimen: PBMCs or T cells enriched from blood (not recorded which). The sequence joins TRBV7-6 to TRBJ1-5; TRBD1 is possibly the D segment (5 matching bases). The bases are TGTGCCAGCAGCCCTCTTCGTGCAGGGCAATCATCGCCCCAGCATTTT. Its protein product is CASSPLRAGQSSPQHF.